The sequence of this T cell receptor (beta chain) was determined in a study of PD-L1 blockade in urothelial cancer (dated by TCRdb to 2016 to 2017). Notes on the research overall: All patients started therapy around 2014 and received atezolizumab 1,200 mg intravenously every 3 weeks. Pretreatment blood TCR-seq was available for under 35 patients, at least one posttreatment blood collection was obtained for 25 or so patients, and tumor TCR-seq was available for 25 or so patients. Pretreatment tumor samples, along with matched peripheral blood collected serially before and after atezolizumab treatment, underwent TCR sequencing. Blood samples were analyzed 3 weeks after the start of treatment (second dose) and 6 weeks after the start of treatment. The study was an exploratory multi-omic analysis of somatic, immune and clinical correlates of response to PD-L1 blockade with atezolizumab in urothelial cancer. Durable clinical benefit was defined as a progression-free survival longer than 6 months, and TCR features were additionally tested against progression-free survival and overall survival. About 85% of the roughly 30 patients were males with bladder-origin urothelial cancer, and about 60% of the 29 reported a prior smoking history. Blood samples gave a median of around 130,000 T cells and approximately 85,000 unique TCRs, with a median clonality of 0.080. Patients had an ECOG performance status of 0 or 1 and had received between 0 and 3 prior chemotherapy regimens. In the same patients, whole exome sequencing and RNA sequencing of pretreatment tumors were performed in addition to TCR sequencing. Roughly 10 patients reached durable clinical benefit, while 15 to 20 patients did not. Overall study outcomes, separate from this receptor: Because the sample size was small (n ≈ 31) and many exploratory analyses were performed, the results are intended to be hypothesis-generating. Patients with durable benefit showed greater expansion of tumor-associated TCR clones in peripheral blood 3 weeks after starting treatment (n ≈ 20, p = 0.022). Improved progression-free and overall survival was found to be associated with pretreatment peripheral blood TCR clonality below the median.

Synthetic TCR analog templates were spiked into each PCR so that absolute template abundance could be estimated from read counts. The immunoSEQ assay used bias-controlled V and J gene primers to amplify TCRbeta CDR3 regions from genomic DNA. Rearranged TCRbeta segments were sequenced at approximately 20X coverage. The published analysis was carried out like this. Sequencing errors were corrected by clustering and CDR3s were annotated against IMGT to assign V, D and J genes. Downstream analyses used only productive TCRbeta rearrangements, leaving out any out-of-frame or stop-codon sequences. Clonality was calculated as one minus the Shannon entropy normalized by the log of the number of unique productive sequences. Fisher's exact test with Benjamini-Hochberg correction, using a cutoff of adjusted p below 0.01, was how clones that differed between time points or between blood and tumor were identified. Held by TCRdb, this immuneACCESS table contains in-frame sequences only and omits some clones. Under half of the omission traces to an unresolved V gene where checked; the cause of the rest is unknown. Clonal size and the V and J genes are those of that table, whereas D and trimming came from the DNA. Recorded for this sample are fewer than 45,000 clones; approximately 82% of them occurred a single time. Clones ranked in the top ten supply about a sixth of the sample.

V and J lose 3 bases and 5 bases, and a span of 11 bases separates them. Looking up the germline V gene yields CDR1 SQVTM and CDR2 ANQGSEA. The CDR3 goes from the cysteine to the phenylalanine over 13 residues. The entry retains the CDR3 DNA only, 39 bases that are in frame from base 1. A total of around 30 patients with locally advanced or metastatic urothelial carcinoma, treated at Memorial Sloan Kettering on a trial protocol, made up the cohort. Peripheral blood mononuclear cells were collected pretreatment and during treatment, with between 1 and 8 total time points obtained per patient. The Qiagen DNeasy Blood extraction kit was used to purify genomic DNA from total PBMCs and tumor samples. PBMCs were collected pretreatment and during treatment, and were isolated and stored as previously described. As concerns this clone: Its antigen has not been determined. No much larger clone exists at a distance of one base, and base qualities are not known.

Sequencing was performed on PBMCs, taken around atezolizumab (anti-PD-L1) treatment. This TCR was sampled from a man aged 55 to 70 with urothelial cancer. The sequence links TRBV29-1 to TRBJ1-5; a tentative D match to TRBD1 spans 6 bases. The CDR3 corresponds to CSVELGADQPQHF. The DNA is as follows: TGCAGCGTTGAGTTGGGGGCAGATCAGCCCCAGCATTTT.